A single sample is the source of the 9 T cell receptor beta chains below, sequenced in a study of blood T cell repertoires in COVID-19. Assay used: immunoSEQ multiplex PCR; TCRdb lists only in-frame clones, some missing. In the table there are about 370,000 clones, approximately 90% of which are singletons. Material for sequencing was PBMCs or T cells enriched from blood (not recorded which). All receptors derive from a man between 18 and 29 years old who had recovered from COVID-19.

The gene calls are TRBV28 and TRBJ2-2; 11 nucleotides align to TRBD1. The V gene's germline CDR1 is MDHEN and CDR2 SYDVKM. The CDR3 contains 14 residues. V shed 7 bases, J shed 7 bases, and the junction held 5 bases outside the gene matches. Here the CDR3 DNA reads TGTGCCAGCATCCCCGGGACAGGGGGCGGGGAGCTGTTTTTT. Amino acids: CASIPGTGGGELFF.

This chain joins TRBV25-1 and TRBJ2-2, with TRBD1 matching 9 bases. V gave up 5 bases and J gave up 9 bases; unmatched junction bases: 13. CDR3 length: 16 residues. Germline CDR1 reads MGHDK; CDR2 reads SYGVNS. The CDR3 spells CASSLTGGAGPRELFF. DNA of the CDR3: TGTGCCAGCAGTCTTACAGGGGGCGCGGGCCCGAGGGAGCTGTTTTTT.

This rearrangement joins TRBV2 to TRBJ2-7; TRBD2 is a possible D gene (5 bases). The CDR3 runs to 13 residues. V was shortened by 1 base and J by 7 bases, with 11 bases between the two germline ends. Germline CDR1 is SNHLY and CDR2 is FYNNEI. The CDR3 sequence is CASSEGPRGEQYF. CDR3 in DNA: TGTGCCAGCAGTGAAGGGCCCCGCGGGGAGCAGTACTTC.

The V gene is TRBV19, the J gene TRBJ1-3; tentative D call: TRBD1 (6 bases). Germline V lookup: CDR1 LNHDA, CDR2 SQIVND (reference sequence). CDR3 length: 15 residues. The germline V and J ends were trimmed by 5 bases and 0 bases, with 11 bases remaining between them. The CDR3 DNA sequence: TGTGCCAGTAGTCGGACAGTCTCCTCTGGAAACACCATATATTTT. This encodes CASSRTVSSGNTIYF.

The chain couples TRBV12-5 to TRBJ2-1, with 7 bases fitting TRBD1. Germline CDR1 and CDR2: LGHNT and FRNRAP. This CDR3 is built from 14 residues. J gave up 4 bases and V 6 bases, and 6 bases lay outside the gene matches. The CDR3 nucleotides are TGTGCTAGTGGCCTCGGGACAGCATACAATGAGCAGTTCTTC. Encoded protein: CASGLGTAYNEQFF.

The chain links TRBV6-5 to TRBJ1-2, with D possibly TRBD1 on 5 matching bases. Germline V CDR1 and CDR2: MNHEY, SVGAGI. V gave up 0 bases and J gave up 9 bases, with 5 bases separating them. The CDR3 is made up of 11 amino acids. CDR3: CASSYSGRYTF. Written as DNA, the CDR3 is TGTGCCAGCAGTTACTCGGGGCGCTACACCTTC.

This chain uses TRBV24-1 with TRBJ1-5; 8 bases match TRBD1. The germline V gene has CDR1 KGHDR and CDR2 SFDVKD. After removal of 3 bases from V and 5 bases from J, the junction contained 11 bases not matched to a gene. The CDR3 totals 17 residues. The CDR3 nucleotides read TGTGCCACCAGTGATAAGGCCAACAGGGGGAGTTATCAGCCCCAGCATTTT. Protein: CATSDKANRGSYQPQHF.

The J gene is TRBJ1-2, the V gene TRBV12-5, with D hard to call. CDR3 length: 13 residues. Trimming cost V 3 bases and J 6 bases, with 11 bases left between them. CDR1 and CDR2 (germline): LGHNT, FRNRAP. The CDR3 reads CASGFSVGDGYTF. The CDR3 DNA reads as TGTGCTAGTGGTTTTTCCGTCGGGGATGGCTACACCTTC.

The rearrangement links TRBV5-8 to TRBJ1-4; D may be TRBD1 (6 bases). V lost 0 bases and J lost 7, with 7 bases in between. Germline loops: CDR1 SGHTS, CDR2 YDEGEE. This CDR3 has 13 amino acids. The CDR3 here is CASSLVGGEKLFF. DNA of the CDR3: TGTGCCAGCAGCTTGGTAGGGGGTGAAAAACTGTTTTTT.